Below are 14 T cell receptor beta chains sequenced from a single sample in a study of T cells after yellow fever vaccination. From the 5' RACE reads, TCRdb called clonotypes with MiXCR, one entry per CDR3 protein. The sample lists fewer than 450,000 distinct CDR3 sequences; around 8.1% were seen once. Here the sequenced sample was PBMCs, taken about 41 days after the first yellow fever vaccination. All receptors come from a man aged 18-30 years who received the YFV17D yellow fever vaccine.

Only a few counts were recorded for this clonotype. The chain combines TRBV4-1 with TRBJ2-5; D is perhaps TRBD2 (5 bases). Trimming left V 2 bases short and J 5 bases short, with 12 bases between. The CDR3 is 14 amino acids. Germline-derived CDR1 and CDR2 are MGHRA and YSYEKL. The CDR3 loop reads CASSQTSGYETQYF. The CDR3 DNA reads as TGCGCCAGCAGCCAAACATCGGGGTATGAGACCCAGTACTTC.

V usage is TRBV20-1 and J usage is TRBJ2-6; D is tentatively TRBD1 or TRBD2 (5 bases each). V was cut by 0 bases and J by 12 bases, with 21 bases left in between. The length of the CDR3 is 16 residues. CDR1 DFQATT and CDR2 SNEGSKA come from the germline V gene (reference sequence). CDR3 sequence (DNA): TGCAGTGCTAGAGATCCCCGGGACGGCCGGGGTCTCGTCCTGACTTTC. Protein: CSARDPRDGRGLVLTF.

This clonotype occurred a few times. The rearrangement links TRBV4-2 to TRBJ1-2, with D perhaps matching TRBD1 (5 bases). V was trimmed by 4 bases and J by 5 bases, leaving 11 bases between them. This CDR3 has 13 amino acids. Germline CDR1 LGHNA, CDR2 YNFKEQ. Written as DNA, the CDR3 is TGTGCCAGCAGCCCAGACAGCCAGTATGGCTACACCTTC. Amino acids: CASSPDSQYGYTF.

This clonotype appeared a few times. V gene TRBV19 combines with J gene TRBJ2-5, with a weak D call TRBD2 (6 bases). Trimming left V 5 bases short and J 5 bases short, with 24 bases between. Germline CDR1 and CDR2: LNHDA and SQIVND (reference sequence). This CDR3 comprises 17 residues. CDR3 DNA: TGTGCCAGTAGTCGCCGCGGGGCGGGGTTGCTCCGCGAGACCCAGTACTTC. It yields the protein CASSRRGAGLLRETQYF.

V usage is TRBV5-1 and J usage is TRBJ2-7, with D maybe TRBD1 (6 bases). The CDR3 consists of 12 residues. In germline, CDR1 is SGHRS, CDR2 YFSETQ. V lost 7 bases and J lost 5, with 13 bases in between. The DNA of the CDR3 is TGCGCCAGCGGAAGGGGGTCGAACGAGCAGTACTTC. Translating it yields CASGRGSNEQYF.

The chain uses TRBV4-1 and TRBJ1-2, with D perhaps TRBD1 (5 bases). The germline V gene encodes CDR1 MGHRA and CDR2 YSYEKL. V lost 0 bases, J lost 1 base, and 6 bases lay in between. The length of the CDR3 is 14 residues. Written as DNA, the CDR3 is TGCGCCAGCAGCCAAGAGGGACTTAACTATGGCTACACCTTC. This gives the protein CASSQEGLNYGYTF.

The J gene is TRBJ1-1, the V gene TRBV4-1; no clear D gene. CDR3 length equals 13 residues. V was pared by 0 bases and J by 7 bases, with 9 bases between. Per the germline V gene, CDR1 is MGHRA and CDR2 is YSYEKL. Here the CDR3 reads CASSQEKKGEAFF. The CDR3 DNA is TGCGCCAGCAGCCAAGAGAAAAAGGGTGAAGCTTTCTTT.

The chain combines TRBV24-1 with TRBJ2-1, with 9 nucleotides matching TRBD2. The V and J ends lost 2 bases and 4 bases, in that order; junction bases with no gene match: 5. This CDR3 has 16 residues. Germline-derived CDR1 and CDR2 are KGHDR and SFDVKD. The CDR3 coding sequence is TGTGCCACCAGTGATTATCTAGCGGGGTCATACAATGAGCAGTTCTTC. This codes for CATSDYLAGSYNEQFF.

The J gene is TRBJ2-5, the V gene TRBV19, with D hard to call. The V end lost 3 bases, the J end lost 2 bases, and 7 bases lay between the germline ends. CDR3 length: 13 residues. In germline, CDR1 is LNHDA, CDR2 SQIVND (reference sequence). CDR3 nucleotides: TGTGCCAGTAGTATGGTTATTCAAGAGACCCAGTACTTC. Translating gives CASSMVIQETQYF.

This clonotype has just a few counts. This chain uses TRBV7-2 with TRBJ1-1; D uncertain. This CDR3 contains 13 residues. V was clipped by 7 bases and J by 1 base, with 10 bases between them. In germline, CDR1 is SGHTA, CDR2 FQGNSA. In DNA, the CDR3 is TGTGCCAGCACCGTCGGGAGGAACACTGAAGCTTTCTTT. As protein: CASTVGRNTEAFF.

This clonotype was seen more than once but under ten times. The CDR3 region is CASSPRFRAGENEQFF. CDR3 DNA sequence: TGTGCCAGCAGTCCTCGTTTCCGGGCAGGGGAAAATGAGCAGTTCTTC. V usage is TRBV2 and J usage is TRBJ2-1, with D perhaps TRBD1 (6 bases). Germline-derived CDR1 and CDR2 are SNHLY and FYNNEI. This CDR3 spans 16 amino acids. Trimming left V 5 bases short and J 7 bases short, with 21 bases between. Complete variable domain (other parts from reference TRBV2 and TRBJ2-1): EPEVTQTPSHQVTQMGQEVILRCVPISNHLYFYWYRQILGQKVEFLVSFYNNEISEKSEIFDDQFSVERPDGSNFTLKIRSTKLEDSAMYFCASSPRFRAGENEQFFGPGTRLTVL.

The J gene is TRBJ2-3, the V gene TRBV29-1; tentatively, D is TRBD1 (6 bases). The germline V gene encodes CDR1 SQVTM and CDR2 ANQGSEA. V shed 4 bases and J shed 0 bases, with 17 bases lying between them. The CDR3 runs to 16 residues. The CDR3 region is CSVVWPTGYSTDTQYF. The CDR3 nucleotides are TGCAGCGTTGTGTGGCCCACAGGGTATAGCACAGATACGCAGTATTTT.

The J gene is TRBJ2-5, the V gene TRBV6-1; D call uncertain. The CDR3 spans 11 residues. Germline V gene data show CDR1 as MNHNS and CDR2 as SASEGT. Trimming took off 10 bases at V and 5 bases at J, with 11 bases between the two ends. CDR3 in amino acids: CATAKKETQYF. In DNA, the CDR3 is TGTGCCACAGCAAAAAAGGAGACCCAGTACTTC.

This clonotype was recorded a few times. The chain is built from TRBV7-9 and TRBJ2-1, with D uncertain. The CDR3 runs to 10 residues. Germline lookup yields CDR1 SEHNR and CDR2 FQNEAQ (reference sequence). Trimming took 5 bases from V and 12 from J, leaving 8 bases between them. CDR3 in amino acids: CASSPPRQFF. CDR3 nucleotide sequence: TGTGCCAGCAGCCCCCCCCGGCAGTTCTTC.